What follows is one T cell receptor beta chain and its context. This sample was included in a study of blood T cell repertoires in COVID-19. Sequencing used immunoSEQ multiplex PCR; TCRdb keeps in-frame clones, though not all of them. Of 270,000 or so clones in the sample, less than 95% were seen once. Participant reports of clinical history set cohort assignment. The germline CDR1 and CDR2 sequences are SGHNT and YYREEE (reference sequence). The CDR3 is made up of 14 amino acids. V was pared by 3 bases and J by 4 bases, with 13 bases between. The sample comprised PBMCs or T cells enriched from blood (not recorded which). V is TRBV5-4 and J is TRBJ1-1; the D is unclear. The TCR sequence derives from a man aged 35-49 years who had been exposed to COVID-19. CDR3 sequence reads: CASSSPAEVTEAFF. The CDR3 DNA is TGTGCCAGCAGCTCCCCGGCGGAGGTCACTGAAGCTTTCTTT.